The rows below give T cell receptor beta chains drawn from one sample of a study of blood T cell repertoires in COVID-19. Sequencing was performed with immunoSEQ multiplex PCR; in TCRdb, only in-frame clones are kept and a portion is missing. Counted here are 100,000 or so clones, 88% occurring once; the ten biggest clones make up over 0.35%. The sequencing input was peripheral blood. These receptors originate from a man between 60 and 75 years old with acute or convalescent COVID-19. Each CDR3 is given with its conserved first and last residue. D genes are given only for firm matches. Where a row states a size, it is once, few, many or the class of an expanded clone; other rows omit it.

>.|TRBV27|once|TRBJ1-1
CASSLSPGRAGSTEAFF
TGTGCCAGCAGTTTATCCCCCGGCAGGGCGGGAAGTACTGAAGCTTTCTTT
>TRBD1|TRBV6-4|.|TRBJ1-1
CASSGTGDTEAFF
TGTGCCAGCAGTGGGACAGGGGACACTGAAGCTTTCTTT
>.|TRBV7-9|.|TRBJ1-2
CASSARGGYTF
TGTGCCAGCAGTGCGAGAGGGGGCTACACCTTC
>TRBD1|TRBV12-3/TRBV12-4|.|TRBJ2-7
CASSPTGGYEQYF
TGTGCCAGCAGTCCGACAGGGGGCTACGAGCAGTACTTC
>.|TRBV6-5|.|TRBJ1-1
CASSLTWNTEAFF
TGTGCCAGCAGTCTTACATGGAACACTGAAGCTTTCTTT
>TRBD2|TRBV5-1|.|TRBJ2-3
CASSPGLAGGRSTDTQYF
TGCGCCAGCAGCCCAGGACTAGCGGGAGGGCGAAGCACAGATACGCAGTATTTT
>.|TRBV5-1|.|TRBJ2-1
CASSLEGGNEQFF
TGCGCCAGCAGCTTGGAAGGGGGTAATGAGCAGTTCTTC
>.|TRBV6-5|.|TRBJ2-7
CASNAGLGYEQYF
TGTGCCAGCAATGCGGGTCTGGGCTACGAGCAGTACTTC
>TRBD1|TRBV10-3|.|TRBJ1-4
CAISEQRQGRTNEKLFF
TGTGCCATCAGTGAGCAGAGACAGGGGAGGACTAATGAAAAACTGTTTTTT
>TRBD1|TRBV28|.|TRBJ1-1
CASSSQGAGRQVEAFF
TGTGCCAGCAGTTCCCAGGGGGCAGGGCGGCAGGTTGAAGCTTTCTTT
>.|TRBV6-5|.|TRBJ1-2
CASSYSRGVGGYTF
TGTGCCAGCAGTTACTCGCGGGGGGTGGGTGGCTACACCTTC
>.|TRBV7-9|.|TRBJ1-5
CASSSTFVDQPQHF
TGTGCCAGCAGCTCCACGTTTGTAGATCAGCCCCAGCATTTT
>.|TRBV19|.|TRBJ2-1
CASSIGQSYNEQFF
TGTGCCAGTAGTATAGGGCAGTCATACAATGAGCAGTTCTTC
>.|TRBV18|few|TRBJ1-1
CASSPISFGGQLNTEAFF
TGTGCCAGCTCACCAATTTCTTTCGGGGGTCAATTAAACACTGAAGCTTTCTTT
>TRBD1|TRBV3-1/TRBV3-2|.|TRBJ1-3
CASSATGGYGNTIYF
TGTGCCAGCAGCGCCACAGGGGGCTATGGAAACACCATATATTTT
>TRBD1|TRBV6-5|few|TRBJ1-6
CASSRQGLNSPLHF
TGTGCCAGCAGCAGACAGGGTCTGAATTCACCCCTCCACTTT
>TRBD1|TRBV6-5|.|TRBJ1-2
CASSTTGLSYTF
TGTGCCAGCAGCACGACAGGGTTGAGCTACACCTTC
>.|TRBV27|.|TRBJ2-2
CASQNTGELFF
TGTGCCAGCCAGAACACCGGGGAGCTGTTTTTT
>.|TRBV15|once|TRBJ2-1
CATSRDRESYNEQFF
TGTGCCACCAGCAGAGATCGTGAGTCGTACAATGAGCAGTTCTTC
>.|TRBV25-1|.|TRBJ1-2
CASSDGYGYTF
TGTGCCAGCAGTGACGGTTATGGCTACACCTTC
>.|TRBV4-2|.|TRBJ1-2
CASSRTREANYGYTF
TGTGCCAGCAGCCGAACGCGAGAAGCTAACTATGGCTACACCTTC
>TRBD1|TRBV5-1|.|TRBJ1-6
CASSYDRDNSPLHF
TGCGCCAGCAGTTACGACAGGGACAATTCACCCCTCCACTTT
>TRBD1|TRBV14|.|TRBJ1-4
CASSQVPGGSEKLFF
TGTGCCAGCAGCCAAGTGCCAGGGGGCAGTGAAAAACTGTTTTTT